These T cell receptor beta chains were read from a single sample in a study of shared clonotypes between healthy human individuals. Some clones are missing from TCRdb's copy, which holds only in-frame ones; the method was immunoSEQ multiplex PCR. The data contain more than 2 million clones, around 95% of them seen just once; the ten biggest clones take up under 0.15%. The sequenced sample was naive CD4+ T cells sorted from blood. These receptor sequences come from a man between 18 and 35 years old in good health. Each CDR3 is given without its conserved first and last residue. Each record gives: J gene, V gene, CDR3 length, CDR3 protein.

j_call: TRBJ2-5
v_call: TRBV6-1
cdr3_length: 13
cdr3_aa: ASSLEGTHQETQY

j_call: TRBJ2-7
v_call: TRBV9
cdr3_length: 12
cdr3_aa: ASSASGASYEQY

j_call: TRBJ1-3
v_call: TRBV28
cdr3_length: 9
cdr3_aa: ASTGGNTIY

j_call: TRBJ2-7
v_call: TRBV6-5
cdr3_length: 13
cdr3_aa: ASSWRTSGTYEQY

j_call: TRBJ2-7
v_call: TRBV4-1
cdr3_length: 14
cdr3_aa: ASSQPTGPLSYEQY

j_call: TRBJ1-5
v_call: TRBV6-7
cdr3_length: 16
cdr3_aa: ASSHTGTGDFSNQPQH

j_call: TRBJ2-2
v_call: TRBV4-2
cdr3_length: 16
cdr3_aa: ASSQDLGGGMNTGELF

j_call: TRBJ2-7
v_call: TRBV2
cdr3_length: 14
cdr3_aa: ASSVESGTVAYEQY

j_call: TRBJ2-1
v_call: TRBV6-5
cdr3_length: 10
cdr3_aa: ASSKQGNEQF

j_call: TRBJ1-6
v_call: TRBV6-1
cdr3_length: 12
cdr3_aa: ASWGSSYNSPLH

j_call: TRBJ2-7
v_call: TRBV4-2
cdr3_length: 14
cdr3_aa: ASSQDPGGEASEQY

j_call: TRBJ2-1
v_call: TRBV2
cdr3_length: 9
cdr3_aa: ASMTDNEQF

j_call: TRBJ1-4
v_call: TRBV7-8
cdr3_length: 11
cdr3_aa: ASSLGTLEKLF

j_call: TRBJ1-5
v_call: TRBV29-1
cdr3_length: 12
cdr3_aa: SVSTGQANQPQH

j_call: TRBJ1-1
v_call: TRBV7-8
cdr3_length: 17
cdr3_aa: ASSLAGGQKPVPLNEAF

j_call: TRBJ2-7
v_call: TRBV4-1
cdr3_length: 11
cdr3_aa: ATQSGIRGEQY

j_call: TRBJ2-7
v_call: TRBV28
cdr3_length: 10
cdr3_aa: ASSPRASRQY

j_call: TRBJ2-1
v_call: TRBV5-1
cdr3_length: 13
cdr3_aa: ASSVRGGPYNEQF